These 2 T cell receptor beta chains share one sample of origin, sequenced in a study of cytomegalovirus exposure and HLA in healthy donors. In the PCR, 60 Vbeta and 13 Jbeta primers were used. Method: immunoSEQ multiplex PCR; TCRdb's copy keeps in-frame clones and lacks some. The table shows 76,000 or so clones, with 73% occurring only once. The specimen sequenced was PBMCs. These receptors were collected from a woman aged 40 to 50 in good health and CMV-seropositive.

The gene calls are TRBV7-6 and TRBJ2-1; 9 nucleotides line up with TRBD2. This CDR3 has 15 amino acids. The ends lost 4 bases at V and 12 bases at J; junction bases unmatched: 13. In germline, CDR1 is SGHVS, CDR2 FNYEAQ. The CDR3 region has the DNA TGTGCCAGCAGCTCCAGCCACATCCCGGGACTAGCGCAGTTCTTC. It codes for CASSSSHIPGLAQFF.

The rearrangement links TRBV6-5 to TRBJ2-1; 10 bases are shared with TRBD2. The J segment lost 5 bases and the V segment lost 2 bases, leaving 3 bases of the junction unmatched. The V gene's germline CDR1 is MNHEY and CDR2 SVGAGI. CDR3 size: 15 residues. In DNA form, the CDR3 reads TGTGCCAGCAGTTACACTAGCGGGAACCACAATGAGCAGTTCTTC. It codes for CASSYTSGNHNEQFF.